A single sample is the source of the 5 T cell receptor beta chains below, sequenced in a study of T cell responses to AZD1222 COVID-19 vaccine. TCRdb's table, derived via immunoSEQ multiplex PCR, lists solely in-frame clones and lacks some. The sample lists some 100,000 clones, around nine tenths occurring once. Sequences were derived from peripheral blood, sampled on day 0 of AZD1222 vaccination. The origin of the receptors is an adult in good health.

The chain carries TRBV4-2 and TRBJ2-1, with 10 positions matching TRBD2. V gave up 0 bases and J gave up 0 bases; unmatched junction bases: 14. The CDR3 consists of 21 residues. Looked up from germline, CDR1 is LGHNA and CDR2 is YNFKEQ. The chain's CDR3 is CASSQDEPVGAGGSSYNEQFF. The CDR3 DNA is TGTGCCAGCAGCCAAGACGAACCGGTGGGAGCGGGAGGGAGCTCCTACAATGAGCAGTTCTTC.

This chain joins TRBV6-5 and TRBJ1-6; tentatively, D is TRBD1 (5 bases). This CDR3 spans 15 amino acids. Trimming cost V 6 bases and J 10 bases, with 19 bases left between them. The V gene's germline CDR1 is MNHEY and CDR2 SVGAGI. The CDR3 sequence is CASRTGQGWGSPLHF. The CDR3 coding sequence is TGTGCCAGCAGGACCGGACAAGGGTGGGGGTCACCCCTCCACTTT.

This chain uses TRBV6-1 with TRBJ2-3; 7 bases map to TRBD1. V shed 0 bases, J shed 1 base, and the junction held 4 bases outside the gene matches. CDR1 and CDR2 (germline): MNHNS, SASEGT. This CDR3 region has 16 residues. The CDR3 loop reads CASSEAQGVRTDTQYF. The CDR3 DNA reads TGTGCCAGCAGTGAAGCCCAGGGGGTCCGCACAGATACGCAGTATTTT.

The chain joins TRBV5-1 to TRBJ1-2; 11 nucleotides match TRBD1. This CDR3 comprises 13 residues. The junction had 1 base not matched to a gene; V was cut back by 1 base and J by 8 bases. Germline V CDR1 and CDR2: SGHRS, YFSETQ. The CDR3 DNA is TGCGCCAGCAGCTTGCGGACAGGGGGCGGCTACACCTTC. Amino acids: CASSLRTGGGYTF.

As regards this clone: Other nucleotide sequences in the sample specify the same CDR3. The V and J genes are TRBV15 and TRBJ1-1; D possibly corresponds to TRBD1 (5 bases). The CDR3 has 15 amino acids. Per germline, CDR1 LNHNV and CDR2 YYDKDF (reference sequence). Trimming pared 6 bases from V and 3 bases from J, leaving 17 bases between. The CDR3 loop reads CATSRDPLEDTEAFF. Here the CDR3 DNA reads TGTGCCACCAGTCGGGACCCCCTTGAAGACACTGAAGCTTTCTTT.